The entry below describes one T cell receptor beta chain. Its antigen is still unknown. Exclusion of a patient resulted from uncontrolled infection, other autoimmune disease, pregnancy or lactation. It was RNA transcripts that yielded the amplified TCR beta CDR3 regions. TCR CDR3 underwent first-round RT-PCR with the HTBI primer set. A single record per CDR3 protein comes from TCRdb applying MiXCR to the multiplex PCR reads. The sample holds about 610,000 distinct CDR3 sequences, 14% to 15% seen once. The record originates from a study of T cells in Graves' hyperthyroidism and ophthalmopathy. Study-level findings and limits: Model-based prediction identified ophthalmopathy a median approximately 6.2 months prior to its onset. Most thyroid clonotypes that were expanded above 0.001 also turned up in blood. Ophthalmopathy was told apart from stable hyperthyroidism by a 13 V-J model.

CDR3 length: 11 amino acids. V was shortened by 4 bases and J by 11 bases, with 12 bases between the two germline ends. Germline values: CDR1 SGHRS, CDR2 YFSETQ. The sequencing input was blood. The sequence was collected from a middle-aged woman with Graves' ophthalmopathy. J is TRBJ1-1 and V is TRBV5-1; a weak D match, TRBD1 (6 bases). CDR3 sequence: CASSDDRTAFF. CDR3 nucleotides: TGCGCCAGCAGCGATGACAGGACTGCTTTCTTT. Full variable domain (outside the CDR3, taken from reference TRBV5-1 and TRBJ1-1): KAGVTQTPRYLIKTRGQQVTLSCSPISGHRSVSWYQQTPGQGLQFLFEYFSETQRNKGNFPGRFSGRQFSNSRSEMNVSTLELGDSALYLCASSDDRTAFFGQGTRLTVV.